This TCR beta chain was retrieved from a study of shared clonotypes between healthy human individuals. Across the study: The donor group consisted of two women and three men, aged 18 to 49. Overall study findings and caveats: The study found about 5% of naive CD4 clonotypes shared across four donors.

The CDR3 is 13 residues long. Trimming removed 1 base from V and 4 bases from J, with 6 bases in between. CDR1 and CDR2 (germline): LNHDA, SQIVND (reference sequence). Produced via immunoSEQ multiplex PCR; TCRdb's table is partial and in-frame only. The data contain roughly 2 million clones, 85% to 95% of them seen just once; the ten biggest clones take up 0.13%. Regarding this clone: Its target is unknown.

The sequenced sample was naive CD4+ T cells sorted from blood. Subset here: CD45RA+ positively selected. The TCR sequence derives from a man younger than 35 in good health. The chain joins TRBV19 to TRBJ2-3; D remains ambiguous. The CDR3 is CASSIVPPDTQYF. CDR3 DNA sequence: TGTGCCAGTAGTATAGTCCCCCCAGATACGCAGTATTTT.